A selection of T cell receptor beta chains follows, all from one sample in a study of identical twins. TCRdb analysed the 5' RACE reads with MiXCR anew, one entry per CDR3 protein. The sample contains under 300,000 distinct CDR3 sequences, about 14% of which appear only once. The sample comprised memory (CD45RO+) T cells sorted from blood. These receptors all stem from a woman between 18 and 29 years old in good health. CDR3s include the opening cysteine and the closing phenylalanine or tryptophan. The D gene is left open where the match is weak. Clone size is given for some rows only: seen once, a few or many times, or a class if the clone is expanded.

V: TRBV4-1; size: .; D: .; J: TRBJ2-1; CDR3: CASSQDPGPGGLEQFF; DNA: TGCGCCAGCAGCCAAGATCCCGGACCCGGCGGGTTGGAGCAGTTCTTC
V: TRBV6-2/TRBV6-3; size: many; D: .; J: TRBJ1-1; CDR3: CASSGRMGTEAFF; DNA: TGTGCCAGCAGTGGTCGAATGGGCACTGAAGCTTTCTTT
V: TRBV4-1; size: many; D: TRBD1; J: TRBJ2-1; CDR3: CASSPTGWGYNEQFF; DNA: TGCGCCAGCAGCCCGACAGGGTGGGGATACAATGAGCAGTTCTTC
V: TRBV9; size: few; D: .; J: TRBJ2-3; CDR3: CASTLGGLPTDTQYF; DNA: TGTGCCAGCACCCTGGGGGGGCTACCCACAGATACGCAGTATTTT
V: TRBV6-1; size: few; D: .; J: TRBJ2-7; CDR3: CASPTPGQDYEQYF; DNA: TGTGCCAGCCCTACCCCGGGACAAGACTACGAGCAGTACTTC
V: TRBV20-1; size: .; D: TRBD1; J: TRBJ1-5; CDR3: CSAGGQGRVQPQHF; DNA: TGCAGTGCGGGAGGACAGGGACGAGTCCAGCCCCAGCATTTT
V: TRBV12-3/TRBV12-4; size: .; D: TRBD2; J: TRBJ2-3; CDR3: CASTGRLAGGADTQYF; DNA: TGTGCCAGCACCGGACGCCTAGCGGGAGGAGCAGATACGCAGTATTTT
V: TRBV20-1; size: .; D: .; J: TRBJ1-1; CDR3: CSARASEAFF; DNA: TGCAGTGCTAGGGCCTCTGAAGCTTTCTTT
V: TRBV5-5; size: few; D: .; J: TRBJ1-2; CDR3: CASSFKDSNYGYTF; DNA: TGTGCCAGCAGCTTTAAAGACAGTAACTATGGCTACACCTTC
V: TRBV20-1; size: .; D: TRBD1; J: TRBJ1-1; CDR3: CSVRQGANTEAFF; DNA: TGCAGTGTCCGACAGGGGGCGAACACTGAAGCTTTCTTT
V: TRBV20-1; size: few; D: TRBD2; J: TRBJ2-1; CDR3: CSALSGGAYNEQFF; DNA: TGCAGTGCCCTTAGCGGGGGTGCTTACAATGAGCAGTTCTTC
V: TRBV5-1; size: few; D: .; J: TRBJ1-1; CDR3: CASSVSNTEAFF; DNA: TGCGCCAGCTCAGTCTCGAACACTGAAGCTTTCTTT
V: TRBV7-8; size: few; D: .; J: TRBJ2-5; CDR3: CATTNYGETQYF; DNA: TGTGCCACCACTAATTACGGGGAGACCCAGTACTTC
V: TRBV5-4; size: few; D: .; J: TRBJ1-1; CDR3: CASSLDRGWWLFSEAFF; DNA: TGTGCCAGCAGCTTGGATAGAGGTTGGTGGCTCTTTTCTGAAGCTTTCTTT
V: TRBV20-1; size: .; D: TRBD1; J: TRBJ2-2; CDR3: CSATGTGVTGELFF; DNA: TGCAGTGCCACCGGGACAGGGGTCACCGGGGAGCTGTTTTTT
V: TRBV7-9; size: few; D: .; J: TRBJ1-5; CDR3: CASSPGGNQPQHF; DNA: TGTGCCAGCAGCCCCGGGGGCAATCAGCCCCAGCATTTT
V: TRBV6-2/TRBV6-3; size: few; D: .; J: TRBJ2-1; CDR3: CASSSGPGNEQFF; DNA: TGTGCCAGCAGTTCCGGACCGGGGAATGAGCAGTTCTTC
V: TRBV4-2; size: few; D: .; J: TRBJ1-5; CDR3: CASSQEAYQPQHF; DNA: TGTGCCAGCAGCCAAGAGGCGTATCAGCCCCAGCATTTT
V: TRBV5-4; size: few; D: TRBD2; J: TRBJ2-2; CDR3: CASSALAGSTGELFF; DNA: TGTGCCAGCAGCGCACTAGCGGGGAGCACCGGGGAGCTGTTTTTT
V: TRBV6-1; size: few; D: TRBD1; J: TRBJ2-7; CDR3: CASRAGTGVFYEQYF; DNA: TGTGCCAGCAGGGCTGGGACAGGGGTTTTCTACGAGCAGTACTTC
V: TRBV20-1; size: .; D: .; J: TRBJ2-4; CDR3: CSAREPLVRNIQYF; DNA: TGCAGTGCTAGAGAGCCTCTAGTGAGGAACATTCAGTACTTC
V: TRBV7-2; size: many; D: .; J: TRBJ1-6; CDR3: CASSLDGLGSPLHF; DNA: TGTGCCAGCAGCTTAGACGGGCTTGGGTCACCCCTCCACTTT
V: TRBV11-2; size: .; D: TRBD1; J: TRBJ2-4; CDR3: CASSLKMMKGAVLAKNIQYF; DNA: TGTGCCAGCAGCTTAAAGATGATGAAGGGGGCTGTATTAGCCAAAAACATTCAGTACTTC
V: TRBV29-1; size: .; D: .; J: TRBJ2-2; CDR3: CSVATALNTGELFF; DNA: TGCAGCGTCGCCACAGCACTAAACACCGGGGAGCTGTTTTTT
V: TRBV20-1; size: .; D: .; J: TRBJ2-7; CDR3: CSATARGIAISDEQYF; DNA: TGCAGTGCAACGGCCCGGGGGATAGCTATCTCCGACGAGCAGTACTTC
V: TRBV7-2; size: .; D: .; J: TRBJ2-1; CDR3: CASSSPATDTLLF; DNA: TGTGCCAGCAGCTCCCCCGCGACAGATACCTTACTCTTC
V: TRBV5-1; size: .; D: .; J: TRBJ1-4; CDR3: CASGLQGLNEKLFF; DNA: TGCGCCAGCGGATTACAGGGCCTTAATGAAAAACTGTTTTTT
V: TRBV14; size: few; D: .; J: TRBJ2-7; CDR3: CASSRRAGRSSYEQYF; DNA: TGTGCCAGCAGCCGGAGAGCGGGCCGGAGCTCCTACGAGCAGTACTTC
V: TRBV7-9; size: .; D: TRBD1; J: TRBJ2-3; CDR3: CASSPPGQGLGTDTQYF; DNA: TGTGCCAGCAGCCCGCCAGGACAGGGGTTAGGCACAGATACGCAGTATTTT
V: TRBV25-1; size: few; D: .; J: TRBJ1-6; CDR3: CASSDQWGYNSPLHF; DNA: TGTGCCAGCAGTGATCAATGGGGGTACAATTCACCCCTCCACTTT
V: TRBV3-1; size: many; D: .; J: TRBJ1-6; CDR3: CASSLTRTSTSPLHF; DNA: TGTGCCAGCAGCCTCACGAGGACATCGACTTCACCCCTCCACTTT
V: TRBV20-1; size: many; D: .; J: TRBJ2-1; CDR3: CSASRLIQGYNEQFF; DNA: TGCAGTGCTAGTCGCCTAATTCAAGGGTACAATGAGCAGTTCTTC
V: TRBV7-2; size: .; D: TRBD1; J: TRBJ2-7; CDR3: CASSLVGLDRDHEQYF; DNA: TGTGCCAGCAGCTTAGTGGGCCTAGACAGGGACCACGAGCAGTACTTC
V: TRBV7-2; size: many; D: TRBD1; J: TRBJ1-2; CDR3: CASSFTGEVYGYTF; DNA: TGTGCCAGCAGCTTTACAGGGGAGGTGTATGGCTACACCTTC
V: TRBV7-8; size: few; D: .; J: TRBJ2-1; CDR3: CASSLVWPSIEQFF; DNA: TGTGCCAGCAGCTTAGTATGGCCTTCTATTGAGCAGTTCTTC
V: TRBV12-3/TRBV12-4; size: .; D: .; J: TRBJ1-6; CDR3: CASRLGNTNSPLHF; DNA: TGTGCCAGCAGACTGGGAAACACCAATTCACCCCTCCACTTT
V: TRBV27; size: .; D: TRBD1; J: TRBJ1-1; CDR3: CASSPRDRGSTEAFF; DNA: TGTGCCAGCAGTCCCAGGGACAGGGGTTCCACTGAAGCTTTCTTT
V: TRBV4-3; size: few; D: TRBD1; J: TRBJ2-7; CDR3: CASSQADRPGEQYF; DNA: TGCGCCAGCAGCCAGGCGGACAGGCCCGGCGAGCAGTACTTC
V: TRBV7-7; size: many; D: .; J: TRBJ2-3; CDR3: CASSLEVADTQYF; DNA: TGTGCTAGCAGCTTAGAAGTGGCAGATACGCAGTATTTT
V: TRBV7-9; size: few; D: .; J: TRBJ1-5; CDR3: CASSPSGLQPQHF; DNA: TGTGCCAGCAGCCCTTCAGGGTTACAGCCCCAGCATTTT
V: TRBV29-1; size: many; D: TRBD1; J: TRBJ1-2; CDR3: CSVGWDRGYGYTF; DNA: TGCAGCGTTGGGTGGGACAGGGGCTATGGCTACACCTTC
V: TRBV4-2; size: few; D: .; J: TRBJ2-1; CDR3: CASSPRLNEQFF; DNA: TGTGCCAGCAGCCCCCGACTGAATGAGCAGTTCTTC
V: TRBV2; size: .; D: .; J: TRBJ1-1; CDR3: CASSEGTVAFF; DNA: TGTGCCAGCAGTGAAGGGACAGTAGCTTTCTTT
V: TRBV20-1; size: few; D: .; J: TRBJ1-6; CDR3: CSARDYQGATDSPLHF; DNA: TGCAGTGCTAGAGATTATCAAGGAGCTACAGATTCACCCCTCCACTTT
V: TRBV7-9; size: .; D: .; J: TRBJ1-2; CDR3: CASSTVDRSDYGYTF; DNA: TGTGCCAGCAGCACAGTAGACCGTTCAGACTATGGCTACACCTTC